The clone carrying this TCR beta chain was counted a single time. Related graft donors supplied nonmyeloablative bone marrow transplants, and mixed chimerism was transient. The data stem from a study of Tregs in tolerant kidney transplant recipients. Assay: immunoSEQ multiplex PCR; the TCRdb copy retains only in-frame clones and omits some. The profile covers tens of thousands of clones, with over 75% appearing a single time and around 1.4% taken by the ten largest. The CDR3 has 14 residues. CDR1 and CDR2 from the germline V gene are MDHEN and SYDVKM. V shed 6 bases, J shed 1 base, and the junction held 4 bases outside the gene matches.

This TCR derives from a human patient who received a combined kidney and bone marrow transplant. Some T cells may be the graft donor's. The sequences come from CD4+ T cells from blood (PBMCs), collected 24 months after the transplant. The chain recombines TRBV28 with TRBJ2-3; 7 bases match TRBD1. The CDR3 sequence: CASSRQGGTDTQYF. As DNA, the CDR3 is TGTGCCAGCAGCAGACAGGGAGGCACAGATACGCAGTATTTT.